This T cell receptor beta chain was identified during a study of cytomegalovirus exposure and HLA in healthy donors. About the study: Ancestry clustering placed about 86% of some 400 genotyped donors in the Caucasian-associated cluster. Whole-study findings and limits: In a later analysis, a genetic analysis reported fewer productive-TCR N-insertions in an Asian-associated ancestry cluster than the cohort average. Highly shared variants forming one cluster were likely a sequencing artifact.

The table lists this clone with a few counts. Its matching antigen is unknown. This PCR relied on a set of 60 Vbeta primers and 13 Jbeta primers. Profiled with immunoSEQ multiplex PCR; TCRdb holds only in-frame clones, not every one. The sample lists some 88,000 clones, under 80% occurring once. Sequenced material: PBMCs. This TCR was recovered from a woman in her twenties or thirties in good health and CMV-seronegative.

The CDR3 spells CASRRGGWFSEQYF. The DNA for the CDR3 is TGTGCCAGCAGACGAGGGGGCTGGTTTTCCGAGCAGTACTTC. The chain couples TRBV28 to TRBJ2-7; 7 positions match TRBD1. CDR3 size: 14 residues. V lost 6 bases to trimming and J lost 6 bases; unmatched junction nucleotides: 11. The germline V gene has CDR1 MDHEN and CDR2 SYDVKM.